The 16 T cell receptor beta chains below were found in one sample sequenced in a study of T cell changes during pregnancy in multiple sclerosis. The repertoire was sequenced with immunoSEQ multiplex PCR; TCRdb's copy has only in-frame clones and lacks some. This sample has around 97,000 clones, with 90% found just once. The source material was peripheral blood, sampled in the second trimester of pregnancy. The source of these receptors is a female donor in good health, enrolled as a control in a pregnancy study.

The chain uses TRBV15 and TRBJ2-7; D might be TRBD1 (6 bases). The V gene's germline CDR1 is LNHNV and CDR2 YYDKDF (reference sequence). With 6 bases removed from V and 0 bases from J, the gap between germline ends came to 18 bases. CDR3 size: 16 residues. The chain's CDR3 is CATSSIRDTFSYEQYF. The CDR3 coding sequence is TGTGCCACCAGTTCCATACGGGACACCTTCTCCTACGAGCAGTACTTC.

This rearrangement joins TRBV7-2 to TRBJ2-1, with 9 bases fitting TRBD1. Per germline, CDR1 SGHTA and CDR2 FQGNSA. CDR3 length equals 15 residues. V was pared by 1 base and J by 6 bases, with 4 bases of the junction left unmatched. Here the CDR3 reads CASSLGDRVPNEQFF. CDR3 DNA sequence: TGTGCCAGCAGCTTAGGGGACAGGGTGCCCAATGAGCAGTTCTTC.

This chain uses TRBV19 with TRBJ1-1, with D maybe TRBD1 (5 bases). Germline-derived CDR1 and CDR2 are LNHDA and SQIVND (reference sequence). The CDR3 is made up of 14 amino acids. Trimming cost V 6 bases and J 0 bases, with 11 bases left between them. CDR3 sequence reads: CASRWGGMNTEAFF. CDR3 coding DNA: TGTGCCAGTAGGTGGGGCGGCATGAACACTGAAGCTTTCTTT.

The chain joins TRBV10-1 to TRBJ2-1; TRBD2 agrees at 10 bases. This CDR3 has 14 residues. Germline CDR1 is WNHNN and CDR2 is SYGVQD (reference sequence). J gave up 6 bases and V 2 bases, and 1 base lay outside the gene matches. The CDR3 protein is CASSETSGANEQFF. The CDR3 DNA reads as TGCGCCAGCAGTGAGACTAGCGGGGCCAATGAGCAGTTCTTC.

V is TRBV7-2 and J is TRBJ2-7, with 7 positions matching TRBD2. The CDR3 contains 12 residues. The germline V gene encodes CDR1 SGHTA and CDR2 FQGNSA. The CDR3 spells CAGGSSSYEQYF. Here the CDR3 DNA reads TGTGCGGGCGGGAGTAGCTCCTACGAGCAGTACTTC. Looking up the rest from reference TRBV7-2 and TRBJ2-7 gives the full variable domain: GAGVSQSPSNKVTEKGKDVELRCDPISGHTALYWYRQSLGQGLEFLIYFQGNSAPDKSGLPSDRFSAERTGGSVSTLTIQRTQQEDSAVYLCAGGSSSYEQYFGPGTRLTVT.

The rearrangement links TRBV27 to TRBJ1-2; D is possibly TRBD1 (6 bases). The V gene lost 5 bases and the J gene lost 7 bases, with 23 bases spanning the gap. CDR1 is MNHEY and CDR2 is SMNVEV in the germline V gene (reference sequence). The CDR3 loop spans 16 amino acids. CDR3 residues: CASSITPGTPGSGYTF. CDR3 in DNA: TGTGCCAGCAGTATAACTCCCGGGACACCCGGTTCTGGCTACACCTTC.

The chain is built from TRBV5-1 and TRBJ2-7; TRBD2 is a possible D gene (6 bases). Germline CDR1 reads SGHRS; CDR2 reads YFSETQ. V lost 5 bases and J lost 2, with 23 bases in between. This CDR3 spans 17 amino acids. CDR3 loop: CASRAGGVSGNAYEQYF. CDR3 in DNA: TGCGCCAGCAGAGCGGGTGGGGTCAGCGGTAATGCCTACGAGCAGTACTTC.

The chain carries TRBV4-3 and TRBJ1-2; D is ambiguous. The V gene's germline CDR1 is LGHNA and CDR2 YSLEER. CDR3 length: 14 amino acids. Between the trimmed V and J ends, which lost 4 bases and 2 bases, there was a span of 11 bases. The CDR3 region is CASSPGDGNYGYTF. CDR3 DNA: TGCGCCAGCAGCCCGGGAGACGGGAACTATGGCTACACCTTC.

The V gene is TRBV6-6, the J gene TRBJ1-1; the D is unclear. CDR1 is MNHNY, CDR2 SVGAGI, per germline (reference sequence). V lost 4 bases and J 4 bases, leaving 7 bases between the germline ends. The CDR3 runs 12 residues. The CDR3 nucleotides are TGTGCCAGCAGTTGGAGGAGCACTGAAGCTTTCTTT. Translated, it gives CASSWRSTEAFF.

This clone was detected once. This sequence joins TRBV6-1 and TRBJ1-5, with no clear D. In germline, CDR1 is MNHNS, CDR2 SASEGT. The CDR3 sequence is 15 residues long. V was cut by 5 bases and J by 3 bases, with 14 bases left in between. The CDR3 loop reads CASSSESGSNQPQHF. The DNA for the CDR3 is TGTGCCAGCAGTTCCGAGAGTGGTTCCAATCAGCCCCAGCATTTT.

This chain joins TRBV7-9 and TRBJ2-7, with TRBD2 matching over 9 bases. Germline trimming cut 5 bases from V and 7 bases from J; bases unmatched to any gene: 9. Germline V gene lookup returns CDR1 SEHNR and CDR2 FQNEAQ (reference sequence). The CDR3 contains 14 residues. CDR3 amino acids: CASSPLAGVGEQYF. The CDR3, as DNA: TGTGCCAGCAGCCCGTTAGCGGGAGTAGGAGAGCAGTACTTC.

This clone was seen once. V is TRBV5-1 and J is TRBJ2-6, with D perhaps matching TRBD1 (5 bases). The CDR3 runs to 15 residues. Trimming removed 0 bases from V and 4 bases from J, with 8 bases in between. The V gene's germline CDR1 is SGHRS and CDR2 YFSETQ. The CDR3 DNA follows: TGCGCCAGCAGCTTGGAAGGGGTAGGGGCCAACGTCCTGACTTTC. This sequence encodes CASSLEGVGANVLTF.

The gene calls are TRBV6-1 and TRBJ2-3, with 9 bases matching TRBD1. The CDR3 length is 15 residues. Losses at the gene ends were 5 bases for V and 7 bases for J; bases not matched to a gene: 10. The germline V gene encodes CDR1 MNHNS and CDR2 SASEGT. The CDR3 sequence: CASSFDRGKPYTQYF. The CDR3 DNA reads as TGTGCCAGCAGTTTTGACAGGGGGAAACCGTATACGCAGTATTTT.

The chain recombines TRBV25-1 with TRBJ2-1; a weak D match, TRBD1 (6 bases). V dropped 3 bases and J dropped 8 bases, with 11 bases sitting between them. Germline V gene data show CDR1 as MGHDK and CDR2 as SYGVNS. This CDR3 contains 13 residues. The CDR3 sequence: CASSEYRADEQFF. The CDR3 bases are TGTGCCAGCAGTGAGTACAGGGCAGATGAGCAGTTCTTC. The full variable domain, its missing parts supplied by reference TRBV25-1 and TRBJ2-1, is EADIYQTPRYLVIGTGKKITLECSQTMGHDKMYWYQQDPGMELHLIHYSYGVNSTEKGDLSSESTVSRIRTEHFPLTLESARPSHTSQYLCASSEYRADEQFFGPGTRLTVL.

The CDR3 loop reads CASSLRLETYEQYF. Written as DNA, the CDR3 is TGTGCCAGCAGTTTGCGACTGGAGACCTACGAGCAGTACTTC. The genes are TRBV27 and TRBJ2-7; D ambiguous. V lost 3 bases, J lost 2 bases, and 11 bases lay in between. The length of the CDR3 is 14 residues. CDR1 is MNHEY and CDR2 is SMNVEV in the germline V gene (reference sequence).

V gene TRBV25-1 combines with J gene TRBJ2-1, with D tentatively TRBD1 (6 bases). The V and J ends lost 3 bases and 0 bases respectively, with 15 bases between them. The CDR3 contains 17 residues. Germline V lookup: CDR1 MGHDK, CDR2 SYGVNS. CDR3 in amino acids: CASSEIGQRSSYNEQFF. In DNA form, the CDR3 reads TGTGCCAGCAGTGAGATCGGACAGAGGAGCTCCTACAATGAGCAGTTCTTC. Using reference TRBV25-1 and TRBJ2-1 for the parts outside the CDR3, the full variable domain is EADIYQTPRYLVIGTGKKITLECSQTMGHDKMYWYQQDPGMELHLIHYSYGVNSTEKGDLSSESTVSRIRTEHFPLTLESARPSHTSQYLCASSEIGQRSSYNEQFFGPGTRLTVL.